This section outlines one T cell receptor beta chain sequence together with its context. Its target is unknown. At one end, the junction sequence differs from germline, possibly due to a read error. With a J-beta primer mix and a sample-barcoded 5' primer, a second PCR ran 7 to 11 cycles. TCRdb re-called the 5' RACE reads with MiXCR, one entry per CDR3 protein. The profile covers 1.5 million or so distinct CDR3 sequences, with approximately 43% appearing a single time and 4% taken by the ten largest. The CDR3 is 15 amino acids. Each sample provided at least 6 micrograms of extracted total RNA. This entry belongs to a study of blood T cells in healthy people across ages. Study observations and caveats: With naive T cell percentage, TCR beta diversity showed a strong correlation. While age rose, TCR beta diversity per million T cells dropped in a roughly linear way. The unknown donor CMV status may have confounded expanded clonotype changes.

The chain links TRBV12-3 or TRBV12-4 to TRBJ2-3; TRBD1 might be the D (6 bases). This TCR came from a woman aged 18 to 35 in good health. Sequencing used blood. The DNA of the CDR3 is TGTGCCAGCAGTTTGAGGGGGTTAAGAGCAGATATGCAGTATTTT. This codes for CASSLRGLRADMQYF.